This TCR beta chain was recorded in a study of response to subunit inactivated influenza vaccine. Regarding the study as a whole: T cells newly recruited by each seasonal influenza vaccination are few, the authors suggested.

With regard to this clonotype: Its target is unknown. One junction end does not reproduce the germline sequence, and a read error may be involved.

The CDR3 has 16 amino acids. The V gene's germline CDR1 is LNHDA and CDR2 SQIVND (reference sequence). MiXCR, run by TCRdb on the RT-PCR reads, gives a single entry per CDR3 protein. The data hold under 200,000 distinct CDR3 sequences, with 9.5% to 12% observed a single time. Sequenced here: CD8+ T cells sorted from PBMCs, sampled less than 30 months after vaccination. The source of this sequence is a man aged 45-69 years who received an inactivated influenza vaccine. The rearrangement links TRBV19 to TRBJ2-7; the match to TRBD1 covers 8 bases. Here the CDR3 reads CASSTNRDRLPYEQCF. DNA of the CDR3: TGTGCCAGTAGTACAAACCGGGACAGGCTACCTTACGAGCAGTGCTTC.